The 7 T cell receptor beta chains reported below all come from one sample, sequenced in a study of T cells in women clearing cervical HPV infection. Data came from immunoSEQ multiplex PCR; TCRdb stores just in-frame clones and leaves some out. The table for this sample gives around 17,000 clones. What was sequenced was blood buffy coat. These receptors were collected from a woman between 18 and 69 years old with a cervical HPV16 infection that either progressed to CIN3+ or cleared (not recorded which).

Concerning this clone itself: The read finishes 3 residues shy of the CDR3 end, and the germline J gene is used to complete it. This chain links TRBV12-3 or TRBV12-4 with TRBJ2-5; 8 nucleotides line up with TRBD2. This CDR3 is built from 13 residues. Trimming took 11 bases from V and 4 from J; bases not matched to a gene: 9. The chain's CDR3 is CAAQRGQGETQYF. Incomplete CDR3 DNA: TGTGCCGCCCAGCGGGGGCAGGGAGAGACC.

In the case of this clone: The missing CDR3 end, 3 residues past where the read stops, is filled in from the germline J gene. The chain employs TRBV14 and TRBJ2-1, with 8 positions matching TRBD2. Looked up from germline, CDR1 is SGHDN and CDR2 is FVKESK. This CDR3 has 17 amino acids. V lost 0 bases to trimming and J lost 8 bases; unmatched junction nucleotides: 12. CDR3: CASSQDVGRGDLDEQFF. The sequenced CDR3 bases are TGTGCCAGCAGCCAAGATGTAGGGCGGGGGGATCTGGATGAG.

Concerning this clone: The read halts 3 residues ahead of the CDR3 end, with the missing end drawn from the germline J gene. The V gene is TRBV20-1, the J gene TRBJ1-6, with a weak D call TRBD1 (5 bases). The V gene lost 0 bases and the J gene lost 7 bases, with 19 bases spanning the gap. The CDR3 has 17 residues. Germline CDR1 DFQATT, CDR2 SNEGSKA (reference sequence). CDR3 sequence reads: CSARDPLMGGGNSPLHF. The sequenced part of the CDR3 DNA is TGCAGTGCTAGAGACCCCCTGATGGGGGGAGGCAATTCACCC.

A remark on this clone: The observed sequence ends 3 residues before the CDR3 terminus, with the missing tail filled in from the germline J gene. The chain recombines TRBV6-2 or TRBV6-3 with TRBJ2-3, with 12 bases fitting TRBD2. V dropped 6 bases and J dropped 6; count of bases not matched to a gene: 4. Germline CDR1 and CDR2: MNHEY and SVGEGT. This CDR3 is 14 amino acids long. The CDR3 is CASRASGGADTQYF. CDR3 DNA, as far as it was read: TGTGCCAGCAGAGCTAGCGGGGGGGCGGATACG.

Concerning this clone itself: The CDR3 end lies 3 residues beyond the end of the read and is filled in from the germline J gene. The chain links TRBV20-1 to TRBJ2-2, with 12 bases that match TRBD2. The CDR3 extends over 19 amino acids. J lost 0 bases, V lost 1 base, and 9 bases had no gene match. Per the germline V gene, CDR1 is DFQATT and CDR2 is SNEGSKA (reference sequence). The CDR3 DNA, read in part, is TGCAGTGCTAGAGCCCCCCTAGCGGGGGGGCAAGCGAACACCGGGGAG. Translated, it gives CSARAPLAGGQANTGE. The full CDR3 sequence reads CSARAPLAGGQANTGELFF.

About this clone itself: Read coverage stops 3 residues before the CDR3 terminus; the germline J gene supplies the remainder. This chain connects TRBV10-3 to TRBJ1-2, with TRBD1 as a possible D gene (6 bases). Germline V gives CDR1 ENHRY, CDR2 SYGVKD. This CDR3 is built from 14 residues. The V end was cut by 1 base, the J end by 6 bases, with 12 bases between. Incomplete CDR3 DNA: TGTGCCATCAGTGAGTGGGACATCTTGGATGGC. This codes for CAISEWDILDG. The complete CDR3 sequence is CAISEWDILDGYTF.

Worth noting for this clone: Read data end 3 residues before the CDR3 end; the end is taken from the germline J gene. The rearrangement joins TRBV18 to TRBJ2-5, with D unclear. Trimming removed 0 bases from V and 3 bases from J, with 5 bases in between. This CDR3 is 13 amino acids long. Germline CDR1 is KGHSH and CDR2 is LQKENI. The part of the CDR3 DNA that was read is TGTGCCAGCTCACCACCGTCGGAAGAGACC. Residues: CASSPPSEET. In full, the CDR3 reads CASSPPSEETQYF.